These T cell receptor beta chains were read from a single sample in a study of response to subunit inactivated influenza vaccine. One entry per CDR3 protein, called by TCRdb with MiXCR from the RT-PCR reads. The sample has some 500,000 distinct CDR3 sequences; about 25% are singletons. Sample: CD4+ T cells sorted from PBMCs, taken 5 days after vaccination. All receptors derive from a man between 45 and 60 years old who received an inactivated influenza vaccine. The CDR3 runs from the conserved cysteine through the conserved F or W. Each record gives: D gene, V gene, clone size, J gene, CDR3 length, CDR3 DNA, CDR3 protein. The D gene is left open where the match is weak. Not every row has a clone size; where given, it reads once, few, many or a size class.

>.|TRBV19|few|TRBJ2-1|15
TGTGCCAGTAGCAAAAGGGGACTCGAGGGGAATGAGCAGTTCTTC
CASSKRGLEGNEQFF
>.|TRBV12-3/TRBV12-4|.|TRBJ1-1|15
TGTGCCAGCAGCCGAGTTATTCCTCCGAGGACTGAAGCTTTCTTT
CASSRVIPPRTEAFF
>TRBD1|TRBV5-1|.|TRBJ1-1|15
TGCGCCAGCAGCTTACAACAGGGGCGATACACTGAAGCTTTCTTT
CASSLQQGRYTEAFF
>TRBD1|TRBV20-1|.|TRBJ2-1|14
TGCAGTGCTCGGGGAGGACAGGGATACAATGAGCAGTTCTTC
CSARGGQGYNEQFF
>TRBD1|TRBV6-1|few|TRBJ2-2|15
TGTGCCAGCAGTGAGGGACAGCACATATCCGGGGAGCTGTTTTTT
CASSEGQHISGELFF
>.|TRBV20-1|.|TRBJ2-3|13
TGCAGTGCTAGGATTGAGGGGGCAGATACGCAGTATTTT
CSARIEGADTQYF
>.|TRBV18|.|TRBJ2-7|14
TGTGCCAGCTCACCGACTAGAGTCGCCAACGAGCAGTACTTC
CASSPTRVANEQYF
>TRBD1|TRBV18|once|TRBJ2-7|14
TGTGCCAGCTCACCTGGACGACAGGGCTACGAGCAGTACTTC
CASSPGRQGYEQYF
>.|TRBV24-1|few|TRBJ2-1|14
TGTGCCACCAGTGATTGGACCGCCTCGAATGAGCAGTTCTTC
CATSDWTASNEQFF
>.|TRBV10-2|.|TRBJ1-1|12
TGCGCCAGCAGTGAGTCGCGAAGTGAAGCTTTCTTT
CASSESRSEAFF
>TRBD1|TRBV10-3|.|TRBJ2-1|15
TGTGCCATCAGTGAGTCCCAGGGGGCCCACAATGAGCAGTTCTTC
CAISESQGAHNEQFF
>TRBD1|TRBV6-1|.|TRBJ2-7|17
TGTGCCAGCAGTGGATACCTCCGGGACAGGGGCTCCTACGAGCAGTACTTC
CASSGYLRDRGSYEQYF
>TRBD1|TRBV11-2|few|TRBJ2-5|13
TGTGCCAGCAGCTCGGACAGGGGAGATAGCCAGTACTTC
CASSSDRGDSQYF
>.|TRBV15|.|TRBJ2-5|14
TGTGCCACCAAGGAGGGCCATTTAACAGAGACCCAGTACTTC
CATKEGHLTETQYF
>TRBD2|TRBV20-1|few|TRBJ2-5|16
TGCAGTGCTAGGGGGACTAGCGGGAGATATCAAGAGACCCAGTACTTC
CSARGTSGRYQETQYF
>TRBD2|TRBV29-1|.|TRBJ2-1|17
TGCAGCGTTGAAGATCAACCGGGGACTAGCGGGAGTTATGAGCAGTTCTTC
CSVEDQPGTSGSYEQFF
>TRBD2|TRBV4-2|.|TRBJ2-7|16
TGTGCCAGCAGCCAAGATATACAAGCGGGGGCCTACGAGCAGTACTTC
CASSQDIQAGAYEQYF
>.|TRBV20-1|few|TRBJ2-3|14
TGCAGTGCTAGAAAAGGAGGTGGCGGGGATACGCAGTATTTT
CSARKGGGGDTQYF
>.|TRBV5-1|.|TRBJ1-1|14
TGCGCCAGCAGCCCTGATGGGAGGGTCACTGAAGCTTTCTTT
CASSPDGRVTEAFF
>.|TRBV12-3/TRBV12-4|.|TRBJ2-2|13
TGTGCCAGCAGCCACCTAGACACCGGGGAGCTGTTTTTT
CASSHLDTGELFF
>.|TRBV11-2|few|TRBJ2-7|13
TGTGCCAGCAGACCGGACAGTACCTACGAGCAGTACTTC
CASRPDSTYEQYF
>TRBD1|TRBV29-1|few|TRBJ1-2|11
TGCAGCGCCGGGACAGGGTATGGCTACACCTTC
CSAGTGYGYTF
>.|TRBV12-3/TRBV12-4|few|TRBJ2-5|14
TGTGCCAGCAGCTCCCCCGGGGGCAAAGAGACCCAGTACTTC
CASSSPGGKETQYF
>.|TRBV20-1|once|TRBJ2-5|11
TGCAGTGCTTTGAGGGAAGAGACCCAGTACTTC
CSALREETQYF
>.|TRBV5-1|few|TRBJ2-1|13
TGCGCCAGCAGCTTAGAACCGGACAATGAGCAGTTCTTC
CASSLEPDNEQFF
>.|TRBV3-1|.|TRBJ1-2|13
TGTGCCAGCAGCCAAGATAGGTGGGATGGCTACACCTTC
CASSQDRWDGYTF
>TRBD1|TRBV18|.|TRBJ2-7|15
TGTGCCAGCTCACCACCGGGACAGGGTTCCTACGAGCAGTACTTC
CASSPPGQGSYEQYF
>.|TRBV5-1|.|TRBJ1-4|15
TGCGCCAGCAGCTTGGCTCATGGAGTCCGGGAAAAACTGTTTTTT
CASSLAHGVREKLFF
>.|TRBV7-7|.|TRBJ2-5|13
TGTGCTAGCAGCTTTGGGGGAGAGGAGACCCAGTACTTC
CASSFGGEETQYF